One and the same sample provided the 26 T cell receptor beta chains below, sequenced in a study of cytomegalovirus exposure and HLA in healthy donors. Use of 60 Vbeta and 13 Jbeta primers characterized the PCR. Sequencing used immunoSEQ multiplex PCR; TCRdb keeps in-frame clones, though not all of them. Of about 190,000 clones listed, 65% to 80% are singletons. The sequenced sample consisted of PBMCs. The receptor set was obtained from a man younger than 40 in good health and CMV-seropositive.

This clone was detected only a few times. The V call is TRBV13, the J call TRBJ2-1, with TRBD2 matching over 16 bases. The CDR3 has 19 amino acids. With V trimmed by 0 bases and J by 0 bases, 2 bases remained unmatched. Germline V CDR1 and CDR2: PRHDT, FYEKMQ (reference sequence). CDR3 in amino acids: CASSLGGTSGGDSYNEQFF. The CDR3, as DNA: TGTGCCAGCAGCTTAGGGGGGACTAGCGGGGGGGACTCCTACAATGAGCAGTTCTTC.

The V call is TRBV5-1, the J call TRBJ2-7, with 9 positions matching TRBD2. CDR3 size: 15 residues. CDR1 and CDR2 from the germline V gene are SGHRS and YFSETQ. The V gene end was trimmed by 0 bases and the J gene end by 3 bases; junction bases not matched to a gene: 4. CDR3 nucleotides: TGCGCCAGCAGCTTGGGTCTAGCGGGGAACTACGAGCAGTACTTC. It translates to CASSLGLAGNYEQYF.

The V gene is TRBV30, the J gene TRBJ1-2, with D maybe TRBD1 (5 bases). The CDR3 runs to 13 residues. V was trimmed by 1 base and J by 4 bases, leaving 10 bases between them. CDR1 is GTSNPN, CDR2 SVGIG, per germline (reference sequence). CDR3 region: CAWSADSIYGYTF. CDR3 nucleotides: TGTGCCTGGAGTGCAGACAGCATCTATGGCTACACCTTC. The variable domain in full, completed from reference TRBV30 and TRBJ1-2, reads SQTIHQWPATLVQPVGSPLSLECTVEGTSNPNLYWYRQAAGRGLQLLFYSVGIGQISSEVPQNLSASRPQDRQFILSSKKLLLSDSGFYLCAWSADSIYGYTFGSGTRLTVV.

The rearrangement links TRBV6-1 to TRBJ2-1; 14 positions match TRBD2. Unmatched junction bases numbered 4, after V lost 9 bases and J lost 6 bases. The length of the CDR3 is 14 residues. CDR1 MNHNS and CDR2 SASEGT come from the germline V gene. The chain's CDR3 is CASRLAGGLNEQFF. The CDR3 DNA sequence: TGTGCCAGTCGACTAGCGGGGGGGCTCAATGAGCAGTTCTTC.

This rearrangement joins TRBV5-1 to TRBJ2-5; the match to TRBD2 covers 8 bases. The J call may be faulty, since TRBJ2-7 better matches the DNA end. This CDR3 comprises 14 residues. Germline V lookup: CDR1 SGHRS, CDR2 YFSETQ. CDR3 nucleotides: TGCGCCAGCAGCCCGACGGGAGGGGTCTACGAGCAGTACTTC. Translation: CASSPTGGVYEQYF.

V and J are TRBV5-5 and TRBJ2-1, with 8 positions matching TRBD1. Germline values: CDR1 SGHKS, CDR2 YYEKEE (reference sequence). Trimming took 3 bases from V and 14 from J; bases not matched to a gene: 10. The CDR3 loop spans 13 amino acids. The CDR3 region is CASSWGPGQGEFF. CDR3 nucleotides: TGTGCCAGCAGCTGGGGCCCAGGACAGGGAGAGTTCTTC.

The CDR3 DNA is TGTGCCATCAGTGAGGAAGCGGGAGTGGGGAATGAGCAGTTCTTC. This translates into CAISEEAGVGNEQFF. The chain combines TRBV10-3 with TRBJ2-1; TRBD2 matches at 8 bases. The CDR3 runs 15 residues. J was trimmed by 7 bases and V by 2 bases; bases with no gene match: 7. The germline CDR1 and CDR2 sequences are ENHRY and SYGVKD.

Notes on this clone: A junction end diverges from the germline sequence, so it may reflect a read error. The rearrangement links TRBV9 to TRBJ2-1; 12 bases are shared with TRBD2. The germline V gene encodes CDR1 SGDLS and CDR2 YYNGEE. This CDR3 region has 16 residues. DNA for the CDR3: TGTGCCAGCAACGTAGTATCTAGCGGGAGGGCCGATGAGCAGTTCTTC. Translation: CASNVVSSGRADEQFF.

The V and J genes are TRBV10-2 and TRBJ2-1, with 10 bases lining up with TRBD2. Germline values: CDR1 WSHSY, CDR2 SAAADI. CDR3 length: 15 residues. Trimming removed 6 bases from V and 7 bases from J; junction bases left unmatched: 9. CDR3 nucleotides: TGCGCCAGCAGACCAAGCGGGAGGGCCTTGAATGAGCAGTTCTTC. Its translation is CASRPSGRALNEQFF.

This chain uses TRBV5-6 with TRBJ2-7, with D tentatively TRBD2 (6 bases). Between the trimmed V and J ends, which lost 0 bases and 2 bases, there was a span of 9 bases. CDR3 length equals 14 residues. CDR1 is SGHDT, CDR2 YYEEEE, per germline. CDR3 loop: CASSLDPGAYEQYF. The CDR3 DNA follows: TGTGCCAGCAGCTTGGATCCGGGAGCCTACGAGCAGTACTTC.

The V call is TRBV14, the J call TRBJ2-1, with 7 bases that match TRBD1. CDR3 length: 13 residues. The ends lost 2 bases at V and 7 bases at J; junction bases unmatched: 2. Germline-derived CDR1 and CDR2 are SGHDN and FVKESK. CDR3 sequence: CASSQNRGNEQFF. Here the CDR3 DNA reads TGTGCCAGCAGCCAAAACAGGGGAAATGAGCAGTTCTTC.

Here the CDR3 reads CATIAGYTF. The DNA of the CDR3 is TGTGCCACCATAGCTGGCTACACCTTC. V and J are TRBV5-8 and TRBJ1-2; D is unresolved. This CDR3 contains 9 residues. The V end was cut by 9 bases, the J end by 7 bases, with 7 bases between. Germline V CDR1 and CDR2: SGHTS, YDEGEE. The full variable domain, with the rest looked up from reference TRBV5-8 and TRBJ1-2, is EAGVTQSPTHLIKTRGQQATLRCSPISGHTSVYWYQQALGLGLQFLLWYDEGEERNRGNFPPRFSGRQFPNYSSELNVNALELEDSALYLCATIAGYTFGSGTRLTVV.

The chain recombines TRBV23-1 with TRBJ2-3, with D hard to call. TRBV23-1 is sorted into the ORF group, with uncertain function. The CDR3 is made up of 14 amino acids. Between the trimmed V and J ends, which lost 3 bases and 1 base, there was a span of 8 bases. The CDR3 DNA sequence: TGCGCCAGCAGTCACCCCCCTGGCACAGATACGCAGTATTTT. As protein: CASSHPPGTDTQYF.

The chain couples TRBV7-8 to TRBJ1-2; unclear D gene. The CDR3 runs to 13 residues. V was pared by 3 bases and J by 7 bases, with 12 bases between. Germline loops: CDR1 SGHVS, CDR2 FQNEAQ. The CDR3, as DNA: TGTGCCAGCAGCTTTGTGGAGGGAGGTGGCTACACCTTC. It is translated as CASSFVEGGGYTF.

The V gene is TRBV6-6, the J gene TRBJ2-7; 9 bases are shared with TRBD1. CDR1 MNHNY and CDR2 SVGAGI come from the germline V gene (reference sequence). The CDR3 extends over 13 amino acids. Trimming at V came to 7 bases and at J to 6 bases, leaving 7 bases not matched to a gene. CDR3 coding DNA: TGTGCCAGCAATCGGGACAGGGTGAGCGAGCAGTACTTC. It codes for CASNRDRVSEQYF.

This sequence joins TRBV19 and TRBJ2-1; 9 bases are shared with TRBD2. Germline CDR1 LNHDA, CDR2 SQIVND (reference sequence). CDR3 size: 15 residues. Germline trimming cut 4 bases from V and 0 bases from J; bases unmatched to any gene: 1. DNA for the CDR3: TGTGCCAGTAGTAAGACTAGCGGCTCCTACAATGAGCAGTTCTTC. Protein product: CASSKTSGSYNEQFF.

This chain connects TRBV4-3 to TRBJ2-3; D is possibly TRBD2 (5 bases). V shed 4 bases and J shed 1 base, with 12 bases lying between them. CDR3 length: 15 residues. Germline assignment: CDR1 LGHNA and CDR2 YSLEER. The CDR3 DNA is TGCGCCAGCAGCCCCTTGGCGGAGGGCACAGATACGCAGTATTTT. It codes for CASSPLAEGTDTQYF.

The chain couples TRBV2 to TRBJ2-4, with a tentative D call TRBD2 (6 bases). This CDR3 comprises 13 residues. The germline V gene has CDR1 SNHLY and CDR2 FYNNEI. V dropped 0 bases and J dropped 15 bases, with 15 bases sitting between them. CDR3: CASSEALGGFGYF. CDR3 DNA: TGTGCCAGCAGTGAAGCGCTGGGGGGATTCGGGTACTTC.

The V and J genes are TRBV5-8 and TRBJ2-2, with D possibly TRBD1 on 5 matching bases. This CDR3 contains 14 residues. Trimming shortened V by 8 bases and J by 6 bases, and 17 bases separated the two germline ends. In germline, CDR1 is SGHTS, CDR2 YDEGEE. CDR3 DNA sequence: TGTGCCAGTCAGCTTTACAGGTCCCCCGGGGAGCTGTTTTTT. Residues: CASQLYRSPGELFF.

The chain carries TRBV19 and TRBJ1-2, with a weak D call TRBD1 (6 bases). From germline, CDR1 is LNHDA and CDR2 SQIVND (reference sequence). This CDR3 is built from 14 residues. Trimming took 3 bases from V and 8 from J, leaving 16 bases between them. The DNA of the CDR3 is TGTGCCAGTAGTATCGCCGCCAGGGGCTTAGGCTACACCTTC. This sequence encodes CASSIAARGLGYTF. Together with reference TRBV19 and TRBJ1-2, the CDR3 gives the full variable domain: DGGITQSPKYLFRKEGQNVTLSCEQNLNHDAMYWYRQDPGQGLRLIYYSQIVNDFQKGDIAEGYSVSREKKESFPLTVTSAQKNPTAFYLCASSIAARGLGYTFGSGTRLTVV.

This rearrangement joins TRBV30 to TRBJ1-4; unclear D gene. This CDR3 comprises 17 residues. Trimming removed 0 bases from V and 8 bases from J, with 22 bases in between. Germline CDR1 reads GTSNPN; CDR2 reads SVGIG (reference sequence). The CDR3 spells CAWSVPVVPFSSEKLFF. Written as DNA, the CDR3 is TGTGCCTGGAGTGTACCGGTAGTCCCCTTTAGTTCGGAAAAACTGTTTTTT.

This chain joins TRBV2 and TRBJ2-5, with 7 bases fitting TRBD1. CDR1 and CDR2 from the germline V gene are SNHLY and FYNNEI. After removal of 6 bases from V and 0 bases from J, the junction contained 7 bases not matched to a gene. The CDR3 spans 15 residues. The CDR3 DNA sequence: TGTGCCAGCAGAGGGGGACAGAGATACCAAGAGACCCAGTACTTC. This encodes CASRGGQRYQETQYF.

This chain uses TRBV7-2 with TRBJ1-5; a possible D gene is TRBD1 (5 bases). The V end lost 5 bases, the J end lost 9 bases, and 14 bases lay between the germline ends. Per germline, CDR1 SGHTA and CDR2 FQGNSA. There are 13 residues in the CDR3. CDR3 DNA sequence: TGTGCCAGCAGCCCCAGGCGGGGGACGCCCCAGCATTTT. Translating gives CASSPRRGTPQHF.

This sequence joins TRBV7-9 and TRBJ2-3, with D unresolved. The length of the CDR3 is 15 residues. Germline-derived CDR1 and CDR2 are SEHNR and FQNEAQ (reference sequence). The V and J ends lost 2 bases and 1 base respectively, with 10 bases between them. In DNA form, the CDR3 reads TGTGCCAGCAGCTTACTGCCAGGTGGCACAGATACGCAGTATTTT. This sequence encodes CASSLLPGGTDTQYF.

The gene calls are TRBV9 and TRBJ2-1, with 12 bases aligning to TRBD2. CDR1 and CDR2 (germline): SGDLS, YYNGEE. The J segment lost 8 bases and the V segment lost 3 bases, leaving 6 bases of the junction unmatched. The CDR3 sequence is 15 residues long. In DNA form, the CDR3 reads TGTGCCAGCAGCGCTAGCGGGAGGGTCTTGGATGAGCAGTTCTTC. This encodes CASSASGRVLDEQFF. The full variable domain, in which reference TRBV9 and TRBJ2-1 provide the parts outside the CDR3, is DSGVTQTPKHLITATGQRVTLRCSPRSGDLSVYWYQQSLDQGLQFLIQYYNGEERAKGNILERFSAQQFPDLHSELNLSSLELGDSALYFCASSASGRVLDEQFFGPGTRLTVL.

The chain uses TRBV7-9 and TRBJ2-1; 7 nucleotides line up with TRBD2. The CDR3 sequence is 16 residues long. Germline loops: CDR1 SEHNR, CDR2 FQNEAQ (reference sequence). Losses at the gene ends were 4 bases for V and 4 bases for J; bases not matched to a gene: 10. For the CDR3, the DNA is TGTGCCAGCAGCTCAGCTAGCGGACTCCCATACAATGAGCAGTTCTTC. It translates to CASSSASGLPYNEQFF.